Presented here are 17 T cell receptor beta chains from one specimen sequenced in a study of early T cells in non-severe SARS-CoV-2 infection. TCRdb passed the 5' RACE reads through MiXCR, listing each CDR3 protein once. The sample includes some 71,000 distinct CDR3 sequences, more than 8% of them seen just once. The specimen comprised whole blood, sampled at baseline. The receptor source for this set is an adult who was a healthcare worker with PCR-confirmed SARS-CoV-2 infection or an uninfected control (not recorded which).

There are a few counts of this clonotype. This chain links TRBV9 with TRBJ2-1; D is perhaps TRBD2 (6 bases). V shed 0 bases and J shed 2 bases, with 15 bases lying between them. The CDR3 is 17 residues long. The germline V gene has CDR1 SGDLS and CDR2 YYNGEE. CDR3 sequence reads: CASSVAGGFQAYNEQFF. For the CDR3, the DNA is TGTGCCAGCAGCGTAGCTGGAGGGTTTCAAGCCTACAATGAGCAGTTCTTC.

The chain employs TRBV6-5 and TRBJ2-7; TRBD1 aligns across 12 bases. Germline V gene lookup returns CDR1 MNHEY and CDR2 SVGAGI. The junction had 5 bases not matched to a gene; V was cut back by 6 bases and J by 5 bases. This CDR3 contains 14 residues. The CDR3 here is CASRPGTGGNEQYF. The CDR3 bases are TGTGCCAGCAGACCCGGGACAGGGGGCAACGAGCAGTACTTC.

The chain carries TRBV11-2 and TRBJ2-4; a possible D gene is TRBD2 (6 bases). The CDR3 is 16 amino acids. V was clipped by 3 bases and J by 5 bases, with 17 bases between them. Germline CDR1 is SGHAT and CDR2 is FQNNGV. The CDR3 DNA reads as TGTGCCAGCAGCTTGGGAGGAGTAGCGCTCCAAAACATTCAGTACTTC. The encoded protein is CASSLGGVALQNIQYF. Using reference TRBV11-2 and TRBJ2-4 for the parts outside the CDR3, the full variable domain is EAGVAQSPRYKIIEKRQSVAFWCNPISGHATLYWYQQILGQGPKLLIQFQNNGVVDDSQLPKDRFSAERLKGVDSTLKIQPAKLEDSAVYLCASSLGGVALQNIQYFGAGTRLSVL.

This chain links TRBV28 with TRBJ2-7; D call uncertain. Deletions cut 5 bases from V and 5 bases from J, with 16 bases between. The germline gives CDR1 MDHEN, CDR2 SYDVKM. This CDR3 region has 14 residues. The chain's CDR3 is CASSPLQYRDEQYF. The CDR3 DNA is TGTGCCAGCAGTCCCCTCCAGTATCGAGACGAGCAGTACTTC.

This clonotype showed up just a few times. The chain links TRBV3-1 to TRBJ2-5, with D possibly TRBD1 on 5 matching bases. The germline CDR1 and CDR2 sequences are LGHDT and YNNKEL (reference sequence). Trimming cost V 2 bases and J 1 base, with 11 bases left between them. The CDR3 is 15 amino acids. The CDR3 loop reads CASSQSPGFQETQYF. CDR3 DNA: TGTGCCAGCAGCCAATCCCCAGGGTTCCAAGAGACCCAGTACTTC.

The V call is TRBV11-1, the J call TRBJ2-1; TRBD2 matches 10 bases. Germline CDR1 is SGHAT and CDR2 is FQDESV (reference sequence). With V trimmed by 7 bases and J by 8 bases, 5 bases remained unmatched. The CDR3 spans 13 residues. Written as DNA, the CDR3 is TGTGCCAGCATGCGAGCGGGAGGGTATGAGCAGTTCTTC. This codes for CASMRAGGYEQFF.

This clonotype was counted ten times or more. This chain joins TRBV28 and TRBJ2-7, with 7 positions matching TRBD1. Germline V lookup: CDR1 MDHEN, CDR2 SYDVKM. J gave up 0 bases and V 2 bases, and 4 bases lay outside the gene matches. The CDR3 consists of 15 residues. CDR3 DNA sequence: TGTGCCAGCAGTTTAGGGACAGATTTCTCCTACGAGCAGTACTTC. Translating it yields CASSLGTDFSYEQYF.

This clonotype was counted only a few times. The J gene is TRBJ1-2, the V gene TRBV7-2; D remains unclear. Germline CDR1 is SGHTA and CDR2 is FQGNSA. This CDR3 comprises 13 residues. V lost 2 bases to trimming and J lost 4 bases, with 8 bases between them. As DNA, the CDR3 is TGTGCCAGCAGCTTATCCGGCTCCTATGGCTACACCTTC. This codes for CASSLSGSYGYTF.

The V and J genes are TRBV20-1 and TRBJ1-5; tentative D call: TRBD1 (6 bases). Trimming pared 5 bases from V and 9 bases from J, leaving 14 bases between. There are 12 residues in the CDR3. Germline V CDR1 and CDR2: DFQATT, SNEGSKA (reference sequence). The CDR3 loop is CSARAGGVPQHF. The CDR3 DNA sequence: TGCAGTGCTCGTGCGGGGGGCGTGCCCCAGCATTTT.

The sample holds a few counts of this clonotype. The V call is TRBV4-2, the J call TRBJ2-7, with D unresolved. Trimming shortened V by 0 bases and J by 4 bases, and 10 bases separated the two germline ends. Per germline, CDR1 LGHNA and CDR2 YNFKEQ. This CDR3 spans 14 amino acids. The CDR3 region is CASSQDQLPYEQYF. CDR3 sequence (DNA): TGTGCCAGCAGCCAAGATCAGCTACCTTACGAGCAGTACTTC.

This clonotype was observed at least ten times. This chain joins TRBV4-2 and TRBJ2-1; a weak D match, TRBD1 (7 bases). Germline CDR1 reads LGHNA; CDR2 reads YNFKEQ. The CDR3 totals 16 residues. The V end lost 4 bases, the J end lost 9 bases, and 22 bases lay between the germline ends. CDR3 sequence reads: CASSPPGGLSRIEQFF. For the CDR3, the DNA is TGTGCCAGCAGCCCCCCAGGGGGACTCAGCCGCATTGAGCAGTTCTTC.

The chain combines TRBV28 with TRBJ2-7; possibly TRBD1 or TRBD2 for D (7 bases each). Trimming shortened V by 5 bases and J by 2 bases, and 10 bases separated the two germline ends. The germline gives CDR1 MDHEN, CDR2 SYDVKM. CDR3 length: 13 amino acids. The DNA for the CDR3 is TGTGCCAGCAGTCAGGGGGGGACCTACGAGCAGTACTTC. Its translation: CASSQGGTYEQYF. Filled out from reference TRBV28 and TRBJ2-7, the complete variable domain reads DVKVTQSSRYLVKRTGEKVFLECVQDMDHENMFWYRQDPGLGLRLIYFSYDVKMKEKGDIPEGYSVSREKKERFSLILESASTNQTSMYLCASSQGGTYEQYFGPGTRLTVT.

Many counts were recorded for this clonotype. The CDR3 is CASSFLAGLAENIQYF. CDR3 nucleotides: TGTGCCAGCAGTTTCCTGGCAGGTCTAGCCGAGAACATTCAGTACTTC. The V gene is TRBV28, the J gene TRBJ2-4; D possibly corresponds to TRBD2 (5 bases). Trimming pared 3 bases from V and 7 bases from J, leaving 19 bases between. This CDR3 is built from 16 residues. Germline loops: CDR1 MDHEN, CDR2 SYDVKM.

This clonotype was seen ten or more times. CDR3: CASSLITSEQYF. In DNA, the CDR3 is TGTGCCAGCAGTTTAATCACTAGCGAGCAGTACTTC. V and J are TRBV28 and TRBJ2-7; TRBD2 is a possible D gene (5 bases). CDR3 length: 12 residues. V shed 2 bases and J shed 6 bases, with 8 bases lying between them. CDR1 is MDHEN and CDR2 is SYDVKM in the germline V gene.

The chain uses TRBV19 and TRBJ2-6; the D is unclear. The CDR3 is made up of 15 amino acids. Germline V gene sequence: CDR1 LNHDA, CDR2 SQIVND (reference sequence). V gave up 3 bases and J gave up 1 base, with 7 bases separating them. In DNA form, the CDR3 reads TGTGCCAGTAGTATGAGAGCTTCTGGGGCCAACGTCCTGACTTTC. It codes for CASSMRASGANVLTF.

V usage is TRBV5-1 and J usage is TRBJ2-7; D is unresolved. V gave up 3 bases and J gave up 3 bases, with 10 bases separating them. CDR3 length equals 13 residues. Germline V CDR1 and CDR2: SGHRS, YFSETQ. The CDR3 region has the DNA TGCGCCAGCAGCTGGGTCTCGGACTACGAGCAGTACTTC. It translates to CASSWVSDYEQYF.

The sample holds a few counts of this clonotype. V gene TRBV7-9 combines with J gene TRBJ2-1; 12 positions agree with TRBD2. V lost 5 bases, J lost 12 bases, and 11 bases stayed unmatched. Germline loops: CDR1 SEHNR, CDR2 FQNEAQ (reference sequence). The CDR3 has 15 residues. CDR3 protein: CASSPGASGRALQFF. CDR3 bases: TGTGCCAGCAGCCCAGGGGCTAGCGGGAGGGCCTTGCAGTTCTTC.